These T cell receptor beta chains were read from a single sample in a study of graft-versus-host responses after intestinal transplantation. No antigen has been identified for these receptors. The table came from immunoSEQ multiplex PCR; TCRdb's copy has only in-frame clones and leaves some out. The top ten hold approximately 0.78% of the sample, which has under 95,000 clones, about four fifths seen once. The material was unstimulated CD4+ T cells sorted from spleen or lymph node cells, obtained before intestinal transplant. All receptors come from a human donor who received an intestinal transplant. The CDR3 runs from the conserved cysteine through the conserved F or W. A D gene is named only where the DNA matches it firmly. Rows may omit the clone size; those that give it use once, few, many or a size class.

CDR3aa: CASSTRDRSNEQYF
CDR3nt: TGTGCCAGTAGTACCCGGGACAGGTCTAACGAGCAGTACTTC
d_gene: TRBD1
j_gene: TRBJ2-7
abundance: -
v_gene: TRBV19

CDR3aa: CASSGASLSYEQYF
CDR3nt: TGCGCCAGCAGCGGAGCGTCCCTAAGCTACGAGCAGTACTTC
d_gene: -
j_gene: TRBJ2-7
abundance: few
v_gene: TRBV5-1

CDR3aa: CASSSPGQGFYEQYF
CDR3nt: TGCGCCAGCAGCTCACCGGGACAGGGGTTCTACGAGCAGTACTTC
d_gene: TRBD1
j_gene: TRBJ2-7
abundance: -
v_gene: TRBV5-1

CDR3aa: CASSPGLARAQGEQFF
CDR3nt: TGTGCCAGCAGCCCAGGACTAGCGCGGGCTCAAGGTGAGCAGTTCTTC
d_gene: TRBD2
j_gene: TRBJ2-1
abundance: -
v_gene: TRBV11-1

CDR3aa: CASSRAAAGGRGDTQYF
CDR3nt: TGCGCCAGCAGCAGGGCGGCGGCGGGGGGCCGTGGAGATACGCAGTATTTT
d_gene: TRBD2
j_gene: TRBJ2-3
abundance: -
v_gene: TRBV5-1

CDR3aa: CASRGWGRGTGELFF
CDR3nt: TGTGCCAGCAGGGGGTGGGGGCGCGGGACCGGGGAGCTGTTTTTT
d_gene: -
j_gene: TRBJ2-2
abundance: -
v_gene: TRBV28

CDR3aa: CASSGSGASDTQYF
CDR3nt: TGCGCCAGCAGTGGCAGCGGGGCCTCAGATACGCAGTATTTT
d_gene: TRBD2
j_gene: TRBJ2-3
abundance: -
v_gene: TRBV5-1

CDR3aa: CASSLSTGLPYEQYF
CDR3nt: TGCGCCAGCAGCTTGTCGACAGGCTTGCCCTACGAGCAGTACTTC
d_gene: -
j_gene: TRBJ2-7
abundance: -
v_gene: TRBV5-1

CDR3aa: CASSEGDTDTQYF
CDR3nt: TGTGCCAGCAGTGAAGGAGACACAGATACGCAGTATTTT
d_gene: -
j_gene: TRBJ2-3
abundance: -
v_gene: TRBV2

CDR3aa: CASSWENYEQYF
CDR3nt: TGTGCCAGCAGCTGGGAGAACTACGAGCAGTACTTC
d_gene: -
j_gene: TRBJ2-7
abundance: -
v_gene: TRBV5-6

CDR3aa: CASTVSNQPQHF
CDR3nt: TGTGCCAGCACCGTTAGCAATCAGCCCCAGCATTTT
d_gene: -
j_gene: TRBJ1-5
abundance: once
v_gene: TRBV28

CDR3aa: CASSQVWRQEASPLHF
CDR3nt: TGTGCCAGCAGCCAAGTCTGGCGCCAGGAGGCTTCACCCCTCCACTTT
d_gene: -
j_gene: TRBJ1-6
abundance: -
v_gene: TRBV4-2

CDR3aa: CASSERGNPDTQYF
CDR3nt: TGTGCCAGCAGTGAACGGGGAAACCCAGATACGCAGTATTTT
d_gene: -
j_gene: TRBJ2-3
abundance: -
v_gene: TRBV2

CDR3aa: CASSDQGARETQYF
CDR3nt: TGTGCCAGCAGTGATCAGGGGGCGCGGGAGACCCAGTACTTC
d_gene: TRBD1
j_gene: TRBJ2-5
abundance: -
v_gene: TRBV2

CDR3aa: CASSRTGGTGELFF
CDR3nt: TGTGCCAGCAGCCGGACAGGGGGCACCGGGGAGCTGTTTTTT
d_gene: TRBD1
j_gene: TRBJ2-2
abundance: -
v_gene: TRBV11-2

CDR3aa: CASSPRRDYEQYF
CDR3nt: TGCGCCAGCAGCCCGAGGAGGGATTACGAGCAGTACTTC
d_gene: -
j_gene: TRBJ2-7
abundance: -
v_gene: TRBV5-1

CDR3aa: CASSLSGTGELFF
CDR3nt: TGCGCCAGCAGCTTGAGCGGAACCGGGGAGCTGTTTTTT
d_gene: -
j_gene: TRBJ2-2
abundance: once
v_gene: TRBV5-1

CDR3aa: CASSLAPGGGGYQETQYF
CDR3nt: TGTGCCAGCAGCTTGGCTCCCGGGGGTGGGGGGTACCAAGAGACCCAGTACTTC
d_gene: -
j_gene: TRBJ2-5
abundance: -
v_gene: TRBV5-4

CDR3aa: CASSPRQGANEQYF
CDR3nt: TGTGCCAGCAGCCCACGGCAGGGGGCAAACGAGCAGTACTTC
d_gene: TRBD1
j_gene: TRBJ2-7
abundance: -
v_gene: TRBV7-6

CDR3aa: CASSQGGAGWYF
CDR3nt: TGTGCCAGCAGCCAAGGGGGCGCGGGTTGGTACTTC
d_gene: TRBD1
j_gene: TRBJ2-7
abundance: -
v_gene: TRBV11-2

CDR3aa: CASRRGGGPRGEQFF
CDR3nt: TGTGCCAGCAGGCGGGGCGGGGGGCCAAGGGGTGAGCAGTTCTTC
d_gene: TRBD2
j_gene: TRBJ2-1
abundance: -
v_gene: TRBV28

CDR3aa: CASSYVSGGGSYTF
CDR3nt: TGTGCCAGCAGTTATGTGAGCGGGGGTGGGAGCTACACCTTC
d_gene: -
j_gene: TRBJ1-2
abundance: -
v_gene: TRBV6-6

CDR3aa: CASSLGLAGNTGELFF
CDR3nt: TGCGCCAGCAGCTTGGGACTAGCGGGAAACACCGGGGAGCTGTTTTTT
d_gene: TRBD2
j_gene: TRBJ2-2
abundance: -
v_gene: TRBV5-1

CDR3aa: CASSFYSLAAGGLSGEQFF
CDR3nt: TGTGCCAGCAGCTTCTATTCTCTGGCTGCGGGAGGTTTGTCGGGGGAGCAGTTCTTC
d_gene: TRBD2
j_gene: TRBJ2-1
abundance: -
v_gene: TRBV7-3

CDR3aa: CASRRDRGDSPLHF
CDR3nt: TGTGCCAGCAGAAGGGACAGGGGTGATTCACCCCTCCACTTT
d_gene: TRBD1
j_gene: TRBJ1-6
abundance: -
v_gene: TRBV9

CDR3aa: CASSQPGTGLHEQYF
CDR3nt: TGCGCCAGCAGCCAGCCTGGGACAGGGCTGCACGAGCAGTACTTC
d_gene: TRBD1
j_gene: TRBJ2-7
abundance: -
v_gene: TRBV4-1

CDR3aa: CASSLAHISNTGELFF
CDR3nt: TGTGCCAGCAGCTTAGCGCACATCTCGAACACCGGGGAGCTGTTTTTT
d_gene: -
j_gene: TRBJ2-2
abundance: -
v_gene: TRBV7-2

CDR3aa: CASSLELGQRQPQHF
CDR3nt: TGTGCCAGCAGCTTGGAATTGGGGCAGAGACAGCCCCAGCATTTT
d_gene: -
j_gene: TRBJ1-5
abundance: -
v_gene: TRBV5-5

CDR3aa: CASSLGLDDEQFF
CDR3nt: TGTGCCAGCAGCTTAGGACTAGATGATGAGCAGTTCTTC
d_gene: -
j_gene: TRBJ2-1
abundance: few
v_gene: TRBV7-8

CDR3aa: CASSPRPQDSHEQFF
CDR3nt: TGTGCCAGCAGCCCCCGGCCCCAAGACTCCCATGAGCAGTTCTTC
d_gene: -
j_gene: TRBJ2-1
abundance: once
v_gene: TRBV6-6

CDR3aa: CASSQGGLAGADEQFF
CDR3nt: TGTGCCAGCAGCCAAGGTGGACTAGCGGGAGCGGATGAGCAGTTCTTC
d_gene: TRBD2
j_gene: TRBJ2-1
abundance: -
v_gene: TRBV5-4

CDR3aa: CASSLKRGVSYNEQFF
CDR3nt: TGTGCCAGCAGCTTGAAGCGGGGAGTGAGCTACAATGAGCAGTTCTTC
d_gene: TRBD2
j_gene: TRBJ2-1
abundance: -
v_gene: TRBV11-2

CDR3aa: CASSVEAQLAYNEQFF
CDR3nt: TGTGCCAGCAGCGTAGAGGCCCAACTAGCCTACAATGAGCAGTTCTTC
d_gene: -
j_gene: TRBJ2-1
abundance: few
v_gene: TRBV9

CDR3aa: CASSILQGEQYF
CDR3nt: TGCGCCAGCAGCATACTACAAGGCGAGCAGTACTTC
d_gene: -
j_gene: TRBJ2-7
abundance: -
v_gene: TRBV5-1

CDR3aa: CASKAGHYSNQPQHF
CDR3nt: TGTGCCAGTAAGGCGGGTCACTATTCAAATCAGCCCCAGCATTTT
d_gene: -
j_gene: TRBJ1-5
abundance: -
v_gene: TRBV19

CDR3aa: CASSLAGTGGYEQYF
CDR3nt: TGTGCCAGCAGCTTAGCCGGGACAGGGGGCTACGAGCAGTACTTC
d_gene: TRBD1
j_gene: TRBJ2-7
abundance: -
v_gene: TRBV7-2

CDR3aa: CASRVQGPREQYF
CDR3nt: TGTGCCAGCAGGGTCCAGGGCCCTCGGGAGCAGTACTTC
d_gene: -
j_gene: TRBJ2-7
abundance: -
v_gene: TRBV2

CDR3aa: CASSAGNTGELFF
CDR3nt: TGTGCCAGCAGTGCAGGGAACACCGGGGAGCTGTTTTTT
d_gene: -
j_gene: TRBJ2-2
abundance: -
v_gene: TRBV6-4

CDR3aa: CASSLERRGTSGVADTQYF
CDR3nt: TGTGCCAGCAGCTTAGAGAGGCGGGGGACTAGCGGGGTCGCGGATACGCAGTATTTT
d_gene: TRBD2
j_gene: TRBJ2-3
abundance: -
v_gene: TRBV11-2

CDR3aa: CASSLLPSGGNEQYF
CDR3nt: TGTGCCAGCAGCTTACTGCCTAGCGGGGGGAACGAGCAGTACTTC
d_gene: TRBD2
j_gene: TRBJ2-7
abundance: -
v_gene: TRBV5-6

CDR3aa: CASSDGTGGNTIYF
CDR3nt: TGTGCCAGCAGCGACGGGACAGGGGGAAACACCATATATTTT
d_gene: TRBD1
j_gene: TRBJ1-3
abundance: -
v_gene: TRBV2

CDR3aa: CASSEALWEAFF
CDR3nt: TGTGCCAGCAGTGAAGCGCTCTGGGAAGCTTTCTTT
d_gene: -
j_gene: TRBJ1-1
abundance: -
v_gene: TRBV6-5

CDR3aa: CASSTGTGSVEQYF
CDR3nt: TGTGCCAGCTCAACCGGGACAGGGTCAGTCGAGCAGTACTTC
d_gene: TRBD1
j_gene: TRBJ2-7
abundance: -
v_gene: TRBV18

CDR3aa: CASSSGTSGVHEQFF
CDR3nt: TGTGCCAGCAGCTCCGGGACTAGCGGGGTCCATGAGCAGTTCTTC
d_gene: TRBD2
j_gene: TRBJ2-1
abundance: -
v_gene: TRBV9

CDR3aa: CASSRRGEGDEQYF
CDR3nt: TGCGCCAGCAGCCGCCGGGGGGAGGGCGACGAGCAGTACTTC
d_gene: TRBD2
j_gene: TRBJ2-7
abundance: once
v_gene: TRBV5-1

CDR3aa: CASTTGGSGNTIYF
CDR3nt: TGCGCCAGCACCACAGGGGGCTCTGGAAACACCATATATTTT
d_gene: TRBD1
j_gene: TRBJ1-3
abundance: once
v_gene: TRBV5-1

CDR3aa: CASSSSQGAPGNTIYF
CDR3nt: TGTGCCAGTAGTTCTTCTCAGGGGGCGCCCGGAAACACCATATATTTT
d_gene: TRBD1
j_gene: TRBJ1-3
abundance: few
v_gene: TRBV19

CDR3aa: CASTSTGGSYGYTF
CDR3nt: TGTGCCAGCACCTCGACAGGGGGCAGCTATGGCTACACCTTC
d_gene: TRBD1
j_gene: TRBJ1-2
abundance: once
v_gene: TRBV28

CDR3aa: CSSTGTGDSRGSQQYF
CDR3nt: TGCAGCTCAACCGGGACAGGGGACTCGAGGGGGTCCCAGCAGTATTTT
d_gene: TRBD1
j_gene: TRBJ2-3
abundance: -
v_gene: TRBV29-1

CDR3aa: CASSSQGATEAFF
CDR3nt: TGTGCCAGCAGCTCACAGGGGGCTACTGAAGCTTTCTTT
d_gene: TRBD1
j_gene: TRBJ1-1
abundance: -
v_gene: TRBV7-9

CDR3aa: CASSESKLATLYNEQFF
CDR3nt: TGCGCCAGCAGTGAGTCGAAACTAGCGACCCTCTACAATGAGCAGTTCTTC
d_gene: TRBD2
j_gene: TRBJ2-1
abundance: -
v_gene: TRBV10-2

CDR3aa: CASSFRGSPYEQYF
CDR3nt: TGTGCCAGCAGCTTCCGAGGGTCCCCCTACGAGCAGTACTTC
d_gene: -
j_gene: TRBJ2-7
abundance: few
v_gene: TRBV7-9

CDR3aa: CASSGTRGGTYNEQFF
CDR3nt: TGTGCCAGTAGTGGGACTAGAGGAGGTACATACAATGAGCAGTTCTTC
d_gene: TRBD2
j_gene: TRBJ2-1
abundance: -
v_gene: TRBV19

CDR3aa: CASSFRTGIYNEQFF
CDR3nt: TGCGCCAGCAGCTTTCGGACAGGGATTTACAATGAGCAGTTCTTC
d_gene: TRBD1
j_gene: TRBJ2-1
abundance: -
v_gene: TRBV5-1